The next 4 T cell receptor beta chains were all read from a single sample in a study of blood T cell repertoires in COVID-19. The data were produced by immunoSEQ multiplex PCR, yet TCRdb's version contains in-frame clones alone and is incomplete. Of 180,000 or so clones in the sample, about 90% were seen once. The source material was peripheral blood. These receptors were collected from a woman aged 60-70 years with COVID-19, enrolled during active disease.

This chain uses TRBV15 with TRBJ1-5, with TRBD1 matching over 7 bases. From germline, CDR1 is LNHNV and CDR2 YYDKDF (reference sequence). This CDR3 is 16 amino acids long. Trimming took 2 bases from V and 1 from J; bases not matched to a gene: 5. The CDR3 DNA is TGTGCCACCAGCAGAAGACAGGGACAGAGCAATCAGCCCCAGCATTTT. The encoded protein is CATSRRQGQSNQPQHF.

This clone was seen just once. The V call is TRBV6-4, the J call TRBJ2-2; 12 positions match TRBD2. The germline V gene has CDR1 MRHNA and CDR2 SNTAGT. With 5 bases clipped from V and 4 bases from J, the junction kept 5 bases outside the gene matches. The CDR3 runs to 16 residues. The DNA for the CDR3 is TGTGCCAGCAGTCTCCTAGCGGGAGGGAGCACCGGGGAGCTGTTTTTT. It yields the protein CASSLLAGGSTGELFF.

The table lists this clone with a count of one. The chain has TRBV11-2 and TRBJ2-1; TRBD2 matches at 15 bases. The CDR3 contains 19 residues. The V segment lost 0 bases and the J segment 3 bases; nucleotides outside the gene matches: 6. The germline CDR1 and CDR2 sequences are SGHAT and FQNNGV. This chain's CDR3 is CASSLDPGLAGGRYNEQFF. The CDR3, as DNA: TGTGCCAGCAGCTTAGACCCGGGACTAGCGGGAGGCCGCTACAATGAGCAGTTCTTC.

The chain combines TRBV19 with TRBJ2-1, with 12 bases identical to TRBD1. The CDR3 is 14 amino acids. V trimming: 5 bases; J trimming: 8 bases; junction bases outside the gene matches: 4. Germline assignment: CDR1 LNHDA and CDR2 SQIVND (reference sequence). CDR3 sequence: CASSLGTGGDEQFF. CDR3 nucleotide sequence: TGTGCCAGTAGTCTCGGGACAGGGGGCGATGAGCAGTTCTTC.